The clone carrying this T cell receptor (beta chain) was detected a few times. Source material for PBMCs was about 10 ml fresh peripheral blood. TCR beta CDR3 region amplification was performed from RNA transcripts. HTBI primers were employed in a first-round RT-PCR of the TCR CDR3. Each CDR3 protein is one row after TCRdb ran MiXCR on the multiplex PCR reads. In the table there are about 480,000 distinct CDR3 sequences, about an eighth of which are singletons. This entry is derived from a study of T cells in Graves' hyperthyroidism and ophthalmopathy. This CDR3 spans 15 amino acids. V shed 5 bases and J shed 4 bases, with 14 bases lying between them. The germline V gene encodes CDR1 SGHTA and CDR2 FQGTGA.

Sequenced: blood. This chain connects TRBV7-3 to TRBJ2-2; no definite D call. This TCR came from a woman aged 18-35 years with Graves' hyperthyroidism. The CDR3: CASSPGVGGTGELFF. The CDR3 DNA reads as TGTGCCAGCAGCCCCGGAGTGGGTGGCACCGGGGAGCTGTTTTTT.